This T cell receptor beta chain originates from a study of tumor-infiltrating lymphocytes in oesophageal squamous cell carcinoma. Trimming took 1 base from V and 5 from J, leaving 11 bases between them. Germline V gene data show CDR1 as SGHTA and CDR2 as FQGNSA. The CDR3 runs to 15 residues. Relative to its sample, this clonotype is medium-sized (0.01 to 0.1%). TCRdb reprocessed the PCR reads with MiXCR, giving one entry per CDR3 protein. This sample has roughly 16,000 distinct CDR3 sequences, with around 40% found just once. The receptor was derived from a female donor with esophageal squamous cell carcinoma. The material sequenced was blood. The chain links TRBV7-2 to TRBJ1-4; D is uncertain. The CDR3 region has the DNA TGTGCCAGCAGCTTAGTAGGATCGGGAAATGAAAAACTGTTTTTT. It is translated as CASSLVGSGNEKLFF.